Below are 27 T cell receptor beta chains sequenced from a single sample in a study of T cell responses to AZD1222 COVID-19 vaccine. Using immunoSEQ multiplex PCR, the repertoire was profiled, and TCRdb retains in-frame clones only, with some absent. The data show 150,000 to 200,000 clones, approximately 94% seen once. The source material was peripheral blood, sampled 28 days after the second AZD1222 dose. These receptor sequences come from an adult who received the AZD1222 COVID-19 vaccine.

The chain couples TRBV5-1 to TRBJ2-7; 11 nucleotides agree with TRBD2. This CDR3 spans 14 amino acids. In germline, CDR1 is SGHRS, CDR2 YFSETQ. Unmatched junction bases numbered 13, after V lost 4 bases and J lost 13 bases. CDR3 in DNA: TGCGCCAGCAGCCCCGGGACTAGCGGAGACCCTCGATACTTC. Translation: CASSPGTSGDPRYF.

CDR3 bases: TGTGCCAGCAGCATGGCGGGGGGCCACACAGATACGCAGTATTTT. This gives the protein CASSMAGGHTDTQYF. The V call is TRBV9, the J call TRBJ2-3; 8 bases fit TRBD2. CDR3 length: 15 residues. V lost 4 bases to trimming and J lost 2 bases; unmatched junction nucleotides: 6. CDR1 and CDR2 from the germline V gene are SGDLS and YYNGEE.

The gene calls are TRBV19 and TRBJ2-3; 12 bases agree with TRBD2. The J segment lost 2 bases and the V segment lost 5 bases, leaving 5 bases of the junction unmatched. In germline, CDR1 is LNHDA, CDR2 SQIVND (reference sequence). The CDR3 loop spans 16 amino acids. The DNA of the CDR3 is TGTGCCAGTAGTTATGGACTAGCGGGATTCACAGATACGCAGTATTTT. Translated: CASSYGLAGFTDTQYF.

CDR3 loop: CASSQELTASYEQYF. The CDR3 DNA reads as TGCGCCAGCAGCCAGGAATTGACAGCCTCCTACGAGCAGTACTTC. The chain has TRBV4-1 and TRBJ2-7, with D possibly being TRBD1 (5 bases). Trimming left V 3 bases short and J 0 bases short, with 12 bases between. Germline assignment: CDR1 MGHRA and CDR2 YSYEKL. The CDR3 length is 15 residues.

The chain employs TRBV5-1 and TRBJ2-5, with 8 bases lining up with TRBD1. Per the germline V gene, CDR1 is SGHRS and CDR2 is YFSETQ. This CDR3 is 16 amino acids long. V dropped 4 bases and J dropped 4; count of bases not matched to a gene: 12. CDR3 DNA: TGCGCCAGCAGCCCAGGACAGGGAAGTTTTGGAGAGACCCAGTACTTC. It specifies CASSPGQGSFGETQYF.

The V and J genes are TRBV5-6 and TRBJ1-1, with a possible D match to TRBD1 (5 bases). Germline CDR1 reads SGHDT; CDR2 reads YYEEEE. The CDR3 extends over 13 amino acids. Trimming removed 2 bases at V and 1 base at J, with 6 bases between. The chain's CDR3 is CASSLGENTEAFF. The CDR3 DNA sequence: TGTGCCAGCAGCTTAGGGGAGAACACTGAAGCTTTCTTT.

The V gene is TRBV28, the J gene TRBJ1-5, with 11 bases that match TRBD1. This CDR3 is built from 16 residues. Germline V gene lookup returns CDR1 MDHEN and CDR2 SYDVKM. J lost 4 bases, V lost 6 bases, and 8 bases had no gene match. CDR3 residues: CASRGIGTGGNQPQHF. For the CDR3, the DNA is TGTGCCAGCAGGGGGATCGGGACAGGGGGAAATCAGCCCCAGCATTTT.

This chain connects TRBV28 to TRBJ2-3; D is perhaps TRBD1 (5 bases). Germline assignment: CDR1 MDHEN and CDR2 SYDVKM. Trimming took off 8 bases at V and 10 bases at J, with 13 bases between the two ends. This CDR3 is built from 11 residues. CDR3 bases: TGTGCCAGCGCAGCCCTCAGGGCGCAGTATTTT. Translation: CASAALRAQYF.

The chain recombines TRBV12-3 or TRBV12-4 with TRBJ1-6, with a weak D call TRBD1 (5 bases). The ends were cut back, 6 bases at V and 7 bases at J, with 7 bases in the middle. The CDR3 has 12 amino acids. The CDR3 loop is CASRWGNSPLHF. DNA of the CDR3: TGTGCCAGCAGATGGGGGAATTCACCCCTCCACTTT.

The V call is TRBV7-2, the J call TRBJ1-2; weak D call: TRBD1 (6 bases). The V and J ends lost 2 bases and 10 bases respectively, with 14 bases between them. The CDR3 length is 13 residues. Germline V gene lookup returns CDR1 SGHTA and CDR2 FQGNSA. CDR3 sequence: CASSLFTGRDYTF. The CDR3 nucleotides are TGTGCCAGCAGCTTATTTACAGGGCGCGACTACACCTTC.

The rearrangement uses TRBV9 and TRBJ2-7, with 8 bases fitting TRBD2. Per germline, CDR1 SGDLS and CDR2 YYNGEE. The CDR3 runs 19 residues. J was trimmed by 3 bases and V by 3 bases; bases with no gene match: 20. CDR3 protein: CASSASGTRSPRGIYEQYF. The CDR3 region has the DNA TGTGCCAGCAGCGCGTCCGGGACTAGGAGCCCCCGGGGTATCTACGAGCAGTACTTC.

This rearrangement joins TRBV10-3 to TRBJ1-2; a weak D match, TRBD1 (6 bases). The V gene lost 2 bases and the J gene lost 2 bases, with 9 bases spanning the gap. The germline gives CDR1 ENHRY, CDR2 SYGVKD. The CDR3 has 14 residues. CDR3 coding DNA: TGTGCCATCAGTGAGGGACAGACGAACTATGGCTACACCTTC. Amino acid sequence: CAISEGQTNYGYTF.

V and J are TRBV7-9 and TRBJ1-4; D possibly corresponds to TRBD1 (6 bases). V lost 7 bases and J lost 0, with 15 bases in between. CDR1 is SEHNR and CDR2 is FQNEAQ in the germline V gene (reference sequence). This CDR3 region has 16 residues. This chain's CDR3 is CASTPSGGSTNEKLFF. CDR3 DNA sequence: TGTGCCAGCACCCCTTCGGGGGGCTCAACTAATGAAAAACTGTTTTTT.

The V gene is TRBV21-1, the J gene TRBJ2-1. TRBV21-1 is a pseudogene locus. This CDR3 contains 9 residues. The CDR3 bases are TGTGCCAGCAGCATACAGCAGTTCTTC. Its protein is CASSIQQFF.

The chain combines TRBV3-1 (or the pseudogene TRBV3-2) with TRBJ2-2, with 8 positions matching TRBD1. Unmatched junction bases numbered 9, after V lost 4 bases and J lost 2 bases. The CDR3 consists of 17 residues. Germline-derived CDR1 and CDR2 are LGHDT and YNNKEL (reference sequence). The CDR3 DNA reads TGTGCCAGCAGCCTCTACAGGGGGATGTTAAACACCGGGGAGCTGTTTTTT. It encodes CASSLYRGMLNTGELFF.

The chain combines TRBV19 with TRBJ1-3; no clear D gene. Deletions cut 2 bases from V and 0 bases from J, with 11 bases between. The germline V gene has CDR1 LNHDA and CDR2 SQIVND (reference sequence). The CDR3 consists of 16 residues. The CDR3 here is CASSITTGSSGNTIYF. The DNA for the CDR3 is TGTGCCAGTAGTATAACAACCGGGAGCTCTGGAAACACCATATATTTT.

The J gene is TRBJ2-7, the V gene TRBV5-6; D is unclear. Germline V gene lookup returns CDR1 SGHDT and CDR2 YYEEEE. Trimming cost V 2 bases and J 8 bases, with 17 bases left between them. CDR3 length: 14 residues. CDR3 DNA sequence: TGTGCCAGCAGCTTCAGTAGGTCATCTACGAAGCAGTACTTC. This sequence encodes CASSFSRSSTKQYF.

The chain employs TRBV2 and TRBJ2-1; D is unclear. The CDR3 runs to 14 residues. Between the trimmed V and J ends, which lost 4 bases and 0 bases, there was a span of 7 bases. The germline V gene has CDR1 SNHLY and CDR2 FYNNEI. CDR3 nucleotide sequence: TGTGCCAGCAGTGCGGTAAGCTCCTACAATGAGCAGTTCTTC. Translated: CASSAVSSYNEQFF.

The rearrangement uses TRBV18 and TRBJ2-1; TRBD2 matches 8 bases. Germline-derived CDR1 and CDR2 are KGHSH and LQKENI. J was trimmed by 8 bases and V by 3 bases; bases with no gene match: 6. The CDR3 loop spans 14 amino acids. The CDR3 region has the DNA TGTGCCAGCTCACCCTGGACTAGCTTGGATGAGCAGTTCTTC. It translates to CASSPWTSLDEQFF.

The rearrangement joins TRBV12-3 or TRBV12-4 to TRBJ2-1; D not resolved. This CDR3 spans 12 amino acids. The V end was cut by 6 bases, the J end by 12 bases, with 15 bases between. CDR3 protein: CASSPEGVGQFF. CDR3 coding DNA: TGTGCCAGCAGCCCCGAAGGAGTGGGGCAGTTCTTC.

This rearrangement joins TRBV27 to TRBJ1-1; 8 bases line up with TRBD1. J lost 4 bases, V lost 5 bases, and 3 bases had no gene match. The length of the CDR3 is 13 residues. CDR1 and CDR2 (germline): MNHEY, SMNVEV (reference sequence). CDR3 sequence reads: CASSRTGGTEAFF. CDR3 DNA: TGTGCCAGCAGTCGCACAGGGGGCACTGAAGCTTTCTTT.

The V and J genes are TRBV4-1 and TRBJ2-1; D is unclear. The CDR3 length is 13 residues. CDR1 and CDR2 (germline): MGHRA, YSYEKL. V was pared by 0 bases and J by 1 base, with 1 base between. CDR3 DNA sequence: TGCGCCAGCAGCCAAGAGTCCTACAATGAGCAGTTCTTC. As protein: CASSQESYNEQFF.

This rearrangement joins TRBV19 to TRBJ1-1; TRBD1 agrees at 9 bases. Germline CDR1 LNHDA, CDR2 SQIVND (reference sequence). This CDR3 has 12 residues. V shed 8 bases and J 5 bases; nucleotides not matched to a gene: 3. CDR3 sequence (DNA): TGTGCCAGTGGACAGGGGATAACTGAAGCTTTCTTT. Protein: CASGQGITEAFF.

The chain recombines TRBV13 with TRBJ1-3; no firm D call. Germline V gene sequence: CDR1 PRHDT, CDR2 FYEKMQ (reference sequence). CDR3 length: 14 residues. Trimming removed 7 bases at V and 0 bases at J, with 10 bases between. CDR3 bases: TGTGCCAGCACCGCGCTGGACTCTGGAAACACCATATATTTT. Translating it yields CASTALDSGNTIYF. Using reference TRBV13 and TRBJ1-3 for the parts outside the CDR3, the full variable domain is AAGVIQSPRHLIKEKRETATLKCYPIPRHDTVYWYQQGPGQDPQFLISFYEKMQSDKGSIPDRFSAQQFSDYHSELNMSSLELGDSALYFCASTALDSGNTIYFGEGSWLTVV.

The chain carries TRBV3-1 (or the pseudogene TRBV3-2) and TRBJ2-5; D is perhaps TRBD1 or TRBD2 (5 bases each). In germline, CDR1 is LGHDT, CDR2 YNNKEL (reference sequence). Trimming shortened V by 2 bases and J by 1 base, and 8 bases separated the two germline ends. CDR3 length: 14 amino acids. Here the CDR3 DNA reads TGTGCCAGCAGCCAAATGGGGGTCCAAGAGACCCAGTACTTC. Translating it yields CASSQMGVQETQYF.

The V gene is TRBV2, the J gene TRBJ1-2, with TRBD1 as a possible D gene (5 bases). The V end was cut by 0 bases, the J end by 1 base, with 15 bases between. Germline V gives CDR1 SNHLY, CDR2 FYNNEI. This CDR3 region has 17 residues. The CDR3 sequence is CASSEAAADSGNYGYTF. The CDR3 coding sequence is TGTGCCAGCAGTGAAGCGGCAGCCGACAGCGGTAACTATGGCTACACCTTC.

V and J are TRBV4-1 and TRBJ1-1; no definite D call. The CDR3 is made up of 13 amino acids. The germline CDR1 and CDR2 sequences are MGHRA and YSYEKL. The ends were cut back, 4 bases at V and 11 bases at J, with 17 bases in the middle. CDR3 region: CASSRAGRVMAFF. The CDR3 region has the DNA TGCGCCAGCAGCCGAGCGGGCAGAGTGATGGCTTTCTTT.